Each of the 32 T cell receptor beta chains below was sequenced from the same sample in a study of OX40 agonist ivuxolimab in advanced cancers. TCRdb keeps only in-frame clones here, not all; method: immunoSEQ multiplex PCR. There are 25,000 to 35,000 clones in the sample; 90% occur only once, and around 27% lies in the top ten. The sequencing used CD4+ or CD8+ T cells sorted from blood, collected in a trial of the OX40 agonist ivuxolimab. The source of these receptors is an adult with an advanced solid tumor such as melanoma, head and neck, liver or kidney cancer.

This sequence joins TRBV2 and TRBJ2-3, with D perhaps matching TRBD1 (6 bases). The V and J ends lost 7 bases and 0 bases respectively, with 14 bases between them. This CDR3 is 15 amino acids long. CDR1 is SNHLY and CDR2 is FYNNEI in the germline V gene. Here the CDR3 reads CASITGTSSTDTQYF. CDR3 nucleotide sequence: TGTGCCAGCATAACAGGGACGTCTAGCACAGATACGCAGTATTTT.

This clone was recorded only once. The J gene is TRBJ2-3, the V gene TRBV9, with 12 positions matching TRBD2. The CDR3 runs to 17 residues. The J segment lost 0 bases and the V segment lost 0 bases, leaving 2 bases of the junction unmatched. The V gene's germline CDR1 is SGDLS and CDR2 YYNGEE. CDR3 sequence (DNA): TGTGCCAGCAGCGTAGGTACTAGCGGGGGGAGCACAGATACGCAGTATTTT. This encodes CASSVGTSGGSTDTQYF.

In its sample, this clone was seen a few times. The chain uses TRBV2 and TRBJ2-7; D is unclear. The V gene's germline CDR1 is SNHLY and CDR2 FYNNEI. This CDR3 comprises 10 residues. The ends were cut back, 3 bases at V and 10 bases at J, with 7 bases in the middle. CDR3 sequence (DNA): TGTGCCAGCAGTGACACTGGACAGTACTTC. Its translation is CASSDTGQYF.

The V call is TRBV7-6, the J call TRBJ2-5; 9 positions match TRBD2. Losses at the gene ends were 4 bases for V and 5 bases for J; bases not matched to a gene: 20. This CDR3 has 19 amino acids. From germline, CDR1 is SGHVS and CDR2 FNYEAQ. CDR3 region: CASSSPRASGERWEETQYF. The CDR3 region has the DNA TGTGCCAGCAGCTCACCTCGGGCTAGCGGGGAGCGCTGGGAGGAGACCCAGTACTTC.

The CDR3 loop reads CASSLNADTQYF. CDR3 DNA: TGTGCCAGCAGCTTAAACGCAGATACGCAGTATTTT. The rearrangement uses TRBV7-6 and TRBJ2-3; no firm D call. CDR1 and CDR2 from the germline V gene are SGHVS and FNYEAQ. The CDR3 is 12 residues long. The V end was cut by 2 bases, the J end by 4 bases, with 4 bases between.

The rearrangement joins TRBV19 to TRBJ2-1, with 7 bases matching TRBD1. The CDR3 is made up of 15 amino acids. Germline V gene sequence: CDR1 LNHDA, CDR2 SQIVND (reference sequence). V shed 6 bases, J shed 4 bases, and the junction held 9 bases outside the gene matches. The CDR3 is CASSLQGLGYNEQFF. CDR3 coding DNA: TGTGCCAGTAGCCTACAGGGGTTGGGATACAATGAGCAGTTCTTC. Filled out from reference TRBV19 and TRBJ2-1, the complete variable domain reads DGGITQSPKYLFRKEGQNVTLSCEQNLNHDAMYWYRQDPGQGLRLIYYSQIVNDFQKGDIAEGYSVSREKKESFPLTVTSAQKNPTAFYLCASSLQGLGYNEQFFGPGTRLTVL.

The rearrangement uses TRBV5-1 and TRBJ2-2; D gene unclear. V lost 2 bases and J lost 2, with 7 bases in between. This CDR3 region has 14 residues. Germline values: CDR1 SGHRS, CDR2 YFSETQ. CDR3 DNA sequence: TGCGCCAGCAGCTTTGACTTAAACACCGGGGAGCTGTTTTTT. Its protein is CASSFDLNTGELFF.

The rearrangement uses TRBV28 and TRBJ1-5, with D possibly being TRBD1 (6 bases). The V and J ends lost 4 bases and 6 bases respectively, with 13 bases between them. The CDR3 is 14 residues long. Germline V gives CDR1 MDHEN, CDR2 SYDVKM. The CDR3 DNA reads TGTGCCAGCAGTTCGATGGGGACAATTCAGCCCCAGCATTTT. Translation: CASSSMGTIQPQHF.

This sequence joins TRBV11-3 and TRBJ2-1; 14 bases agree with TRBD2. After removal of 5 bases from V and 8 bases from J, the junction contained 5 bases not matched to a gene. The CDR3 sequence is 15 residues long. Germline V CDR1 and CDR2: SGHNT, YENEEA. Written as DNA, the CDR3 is TGTGCCAGCAGCCAGACTAGCGGGGGGGCATATGAGCAGTTCTTC. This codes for CASSQTSGGAYEQFF.

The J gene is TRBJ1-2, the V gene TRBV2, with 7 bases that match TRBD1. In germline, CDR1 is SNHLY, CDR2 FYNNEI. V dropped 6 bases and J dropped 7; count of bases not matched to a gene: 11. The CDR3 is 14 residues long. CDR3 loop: CASSLQGTDGGYTF. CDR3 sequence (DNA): TGTGCCAGCAGCCTACAGGGGACTGACGGTGGCTACACCTTC.

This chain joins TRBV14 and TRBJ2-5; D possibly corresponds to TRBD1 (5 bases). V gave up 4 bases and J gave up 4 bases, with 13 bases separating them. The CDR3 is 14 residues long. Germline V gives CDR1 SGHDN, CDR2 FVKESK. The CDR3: CASSPGQGRETQYF. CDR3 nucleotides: TGTGCCAGCAGCCCCGGCCAGGGCCGAGAGACCCAGTACTTC.

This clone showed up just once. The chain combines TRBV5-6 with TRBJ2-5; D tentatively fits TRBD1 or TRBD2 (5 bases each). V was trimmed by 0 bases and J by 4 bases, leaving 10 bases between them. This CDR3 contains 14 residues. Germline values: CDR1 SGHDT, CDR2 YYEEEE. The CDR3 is CASSLGGGSETQYF. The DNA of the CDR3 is TGTGCCAGCAGCTTGGGTGGGGGATCAGAGACCCAGTACTTC.

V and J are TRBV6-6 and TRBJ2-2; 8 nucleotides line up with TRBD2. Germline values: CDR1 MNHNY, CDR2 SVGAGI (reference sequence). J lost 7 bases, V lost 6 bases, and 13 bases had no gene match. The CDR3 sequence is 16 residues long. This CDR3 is CASSPRDGGAGGELFF. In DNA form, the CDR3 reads TGTGCCAGCAGCCCCCGGGACGGGGGGGCGGGCGGGGAGCTGTTTTTT.

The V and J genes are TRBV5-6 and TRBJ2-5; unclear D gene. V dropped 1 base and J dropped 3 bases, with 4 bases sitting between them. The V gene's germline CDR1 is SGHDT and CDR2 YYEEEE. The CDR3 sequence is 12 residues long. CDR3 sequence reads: CASSLPKETQYF. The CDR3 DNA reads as TGTGCCAGCAGCTTGCCCAAAGAGACCCAGTACTTC.

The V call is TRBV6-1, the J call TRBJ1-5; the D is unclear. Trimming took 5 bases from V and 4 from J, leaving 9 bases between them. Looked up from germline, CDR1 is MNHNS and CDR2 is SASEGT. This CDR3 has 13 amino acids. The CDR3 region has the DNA TGTGCCAGCAGTTATGCTCTAAATCAGCCCCAGCATTTT. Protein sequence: CASSYALNQPQHF.

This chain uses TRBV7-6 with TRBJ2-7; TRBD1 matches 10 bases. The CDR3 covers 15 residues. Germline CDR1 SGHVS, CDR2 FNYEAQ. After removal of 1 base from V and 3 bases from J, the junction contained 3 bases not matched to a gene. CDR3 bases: TGTGCCAGCAGCTTAGGACAGGGGGCTAACTACGAGCAGTACTTC. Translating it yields CASSLGQGANYEQYF.

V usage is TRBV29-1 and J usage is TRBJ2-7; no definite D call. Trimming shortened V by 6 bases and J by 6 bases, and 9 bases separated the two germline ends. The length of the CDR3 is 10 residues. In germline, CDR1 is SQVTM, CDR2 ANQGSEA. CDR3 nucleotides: TGCAGCGTGTTGACGCTCGAGCAGTACTTC. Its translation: CSVLTLEQYF.

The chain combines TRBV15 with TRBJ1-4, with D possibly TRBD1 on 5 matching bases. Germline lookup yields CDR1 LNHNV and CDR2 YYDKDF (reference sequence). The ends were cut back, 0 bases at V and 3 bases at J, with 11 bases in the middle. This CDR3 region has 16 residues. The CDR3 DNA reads TGTGCCACCAGCAGAGAGGGGGATTTAGCTAATGAAAAACTGTTTTTT. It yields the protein CATSREGDLANEKLFF.

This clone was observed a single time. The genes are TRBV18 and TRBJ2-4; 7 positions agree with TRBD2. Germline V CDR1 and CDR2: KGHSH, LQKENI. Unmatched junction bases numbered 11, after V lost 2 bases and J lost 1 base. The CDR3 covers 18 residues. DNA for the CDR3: TGTGCCAGCTCACCAGTTTTAGCGGGTAATCGGGCCAAAAACATTCAGTACTTC. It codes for CASSPVLAGNRAKNIQYF.

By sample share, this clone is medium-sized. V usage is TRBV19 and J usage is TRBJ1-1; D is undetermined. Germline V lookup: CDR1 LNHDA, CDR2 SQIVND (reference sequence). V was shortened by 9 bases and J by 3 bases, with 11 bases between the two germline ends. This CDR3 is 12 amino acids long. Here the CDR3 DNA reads TGTGCCAGCCGGTCCGGGTACACTGAAGCTTTCTTT. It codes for CASRSGYTEAFF.

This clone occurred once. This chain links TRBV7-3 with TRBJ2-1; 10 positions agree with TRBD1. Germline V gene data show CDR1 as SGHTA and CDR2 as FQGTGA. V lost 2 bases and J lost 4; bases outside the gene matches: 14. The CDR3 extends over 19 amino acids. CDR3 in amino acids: CASSLAGDDRTGGYNEQFF. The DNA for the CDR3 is TGTGCCAGCAGCTTAGCCGGCGATGACAGGACAGGGGGATACAATGAGCAGTTCTTC.

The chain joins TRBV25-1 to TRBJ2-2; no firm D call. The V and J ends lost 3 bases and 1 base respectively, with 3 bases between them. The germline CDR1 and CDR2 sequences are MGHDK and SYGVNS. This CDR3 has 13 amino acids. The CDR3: CASSDRNTGELFF. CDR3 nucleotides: TGTGCCAGCAGTGATCGGAACACCGGGGAGCTGTTTTTT.

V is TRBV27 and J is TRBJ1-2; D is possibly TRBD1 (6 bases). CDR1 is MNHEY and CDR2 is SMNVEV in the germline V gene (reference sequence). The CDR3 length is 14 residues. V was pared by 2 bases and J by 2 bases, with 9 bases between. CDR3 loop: CASSLATGNYGYTF. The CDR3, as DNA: TGTGCCAGCAGTTTAGCTACAGGGAACTATGGCTACACCTTC.

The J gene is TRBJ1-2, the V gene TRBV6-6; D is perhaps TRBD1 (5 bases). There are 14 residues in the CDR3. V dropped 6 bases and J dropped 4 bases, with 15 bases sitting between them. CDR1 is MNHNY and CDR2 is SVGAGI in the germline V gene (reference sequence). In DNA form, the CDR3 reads TGTGCCAGCAGGAAGGGGCAGGGTGGCTATGGCTACACCTTC. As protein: CASRKGQGGYGYTF.

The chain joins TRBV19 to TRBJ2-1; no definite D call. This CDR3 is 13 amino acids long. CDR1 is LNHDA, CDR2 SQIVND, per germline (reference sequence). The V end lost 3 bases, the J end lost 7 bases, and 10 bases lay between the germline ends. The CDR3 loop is CASSIDIGNEQFF. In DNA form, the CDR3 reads TGTGCCAGTAGTATCGACATCGGGAATGAGCAGTTCTTC.

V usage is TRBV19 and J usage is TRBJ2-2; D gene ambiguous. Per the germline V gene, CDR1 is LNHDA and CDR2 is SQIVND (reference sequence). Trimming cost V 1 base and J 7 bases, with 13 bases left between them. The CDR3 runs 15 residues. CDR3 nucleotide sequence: TGTGCCAGTAGTATAGCCCTAGAGTCGCGCGGGGAGCTGTTTTTT. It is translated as CASSIALESRGELFF.

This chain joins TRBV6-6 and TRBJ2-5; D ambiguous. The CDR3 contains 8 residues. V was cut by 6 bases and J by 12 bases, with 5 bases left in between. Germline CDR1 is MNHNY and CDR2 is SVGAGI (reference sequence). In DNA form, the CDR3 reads TGTGCCAGCAGCCCGGAGTACTTC. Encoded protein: CASSPEYF.

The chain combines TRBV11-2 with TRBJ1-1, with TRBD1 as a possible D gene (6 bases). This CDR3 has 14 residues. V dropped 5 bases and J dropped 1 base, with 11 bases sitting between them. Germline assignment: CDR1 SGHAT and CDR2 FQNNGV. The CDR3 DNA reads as TGTGCCAGCAGCGGCGGGGGCGCGAACACTGAAGCTTTCTTT. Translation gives CASSGGGANTEAFF.

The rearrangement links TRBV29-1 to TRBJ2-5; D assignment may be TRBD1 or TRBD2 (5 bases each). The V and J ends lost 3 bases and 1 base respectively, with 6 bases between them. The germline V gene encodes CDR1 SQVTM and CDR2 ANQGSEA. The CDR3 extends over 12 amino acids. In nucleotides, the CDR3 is TGCAGCGTTGAGGGGGTCCAAGAGACCCAGTACTTC. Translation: CSVEGVQETQYF. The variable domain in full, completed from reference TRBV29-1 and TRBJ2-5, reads SAVISQKPSRDICQRGTSLTIQCQVDSQVTMMFWYRQQPGQSLTLIATANQGSEATYESGFVIDKFPISRPNLTFSTLTVSNMSPEDSSIYLCSVEGVQETQYFGPGTRLLVL.

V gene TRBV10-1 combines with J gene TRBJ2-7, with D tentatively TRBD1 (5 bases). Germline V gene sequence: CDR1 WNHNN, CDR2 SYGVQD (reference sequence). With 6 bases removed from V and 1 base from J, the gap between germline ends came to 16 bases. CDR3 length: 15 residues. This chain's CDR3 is CASSPSAGISYEQYF. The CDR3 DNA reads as TGCGCCAGCAGCCCAAGCGCAGGGATTTCCTACGAGCAGTACTTC.

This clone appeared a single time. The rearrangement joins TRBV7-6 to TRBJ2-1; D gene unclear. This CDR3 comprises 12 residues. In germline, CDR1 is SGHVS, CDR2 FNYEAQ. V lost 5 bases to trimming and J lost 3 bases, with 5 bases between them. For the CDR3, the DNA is TGTGCCAGCAGCAGGAGCTACAATGAGCAGTTCTTC. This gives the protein CASSRSYNEQFF.

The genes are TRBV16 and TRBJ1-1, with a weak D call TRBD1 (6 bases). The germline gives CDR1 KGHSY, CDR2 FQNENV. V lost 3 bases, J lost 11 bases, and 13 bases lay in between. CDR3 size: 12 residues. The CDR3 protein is CASSHGGLGAFF. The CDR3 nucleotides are TGTGCCAGCAGCCATGGGGGGCTGGGGGCTTTCTTT.